Listed below are T cell receptor beta chains from one sample, sequenced in a study of cytomegalovirus exposure and HLA in healthy donors. The method was immunoSEQ multiplex PCR; TCRdb's version includes in-frame clones alone and lacks a portion of them. The profile shows some 80,000 clones, about 96% of them singletons. Sequenced input: PBMCs. These receptors originate from a woman under 30 in good health and CMV-seronegative. The CDR3 runs from the conserved cysteine through the conserved F or W. A D gene is named only where the DNA matches it firmly. Expanded clones are given a class, and other clones once, few, many or no size at all.

D gene	clone size	V gene	J gene	CDR3 DNA	CDR3 protein
-	-	TRBV7-9	TRBJ1-1	TGTGCCAGCAGCTTAGTAGGGACAATGAACACTGAAGCTTTCTTT	CASSLVGTMNTEAFF
-	-	TRBV15	TRBJ2-7	TGTGCCACCAGCAGAGGATTCGAGTACGAGCAGTACTTC	CATSRGFEYEQYF
TRBD1	-	TRBV5-1	TRBJ1-4	TGCGCCAGCAGCAACCAGGGGGACGAGAAACTGTTTTTT	CASSNQGDEKLFF
TRBD1	-	TRBV4-1	TRBJ2-4	TGCGCCAGCAGCCGACAGGGAAACATTCAGTACTTC	CASSRQGNIQYF
TRBD2	once	TRBV6-5	TRBJ2-3	TGTGCCAGCGGAGGGGTGATAGCGGGAGAAGATACGCAGTATTTT	CASGGVIAGEDTQYF
TRBD2	-	TRBV10-3	TRBJ2-5	TGTGCCATCAGTGAGGTTCAGGGGATTGGGGCGGGAGGGACGCCCCAGTACTTC	CAISEVQGIGAGGTPQYF
TRBD1	-	TRBV27	TRBJ1-1	TGTGCCAGCAGTTCCATACAGGGGATAAACACTGAAGCTTTCTTT	CASSSIQGINTEAFF
TRBD2	-	TRBV5-1	TRBJ2-1	TGCGCCAGCAGCCCCCGGGACTATCAGGACAATGAGCAGTTCTTC	CASSPRDYQDNEQFF
-	-	TRBV6-5	TRBJ1-2	TGTGCCAGCAGTTACGACAGGATAGGTGGCTACACCTTC	CASSYDRIGGYTF
TRBD2	-	TRBV7-9	TRBJ2-1	TGTGGAGCGGGAGTTGGTGACAATGAGCAGTTCTTC	CGAGVGDNEQFF
-	-	TRBV30	TRBJ1-2	TGTGCCTGGACCGTCGGGAGGCCCTATGGCTACACCTTC	CAWTVGRPYGYTF
TRBD1	-	TRBV6-1	TRBJ2-7	TGTGCCAGCAGTGATTTGACCGGGACAGTCGTCCTGGGGCGCTACGAGCAGTACTTC	CASSDLTGTVVLGRYEQYF
-	-	TRBV11-2	TRBJ1-4	TGTGCCAGTCGAAGGATAGCGGATGAAAAACTGTTTTTT	CASRRIADEKLFF
-	-	TRBV14	TRBJ1-2	TGTGCCAGCAGCCTACTAGACCTGAGGGGCTACACCTTC	CASSLLDLRGYTF
TRBD2	-	TRBV10-2	TRBJ2-1	TGCGCCAGCAGGCTAGCGGTGAACAATGAGCAGTTCTTC	CASRLAVNNEQFF
TRBD1	few	TRBV15	TRBJ2-7	TGTGCCACCAGCAAACAGACAGGGGCGTATCACGAGCAGTACTTC	CATSKQTGAYHEQYF